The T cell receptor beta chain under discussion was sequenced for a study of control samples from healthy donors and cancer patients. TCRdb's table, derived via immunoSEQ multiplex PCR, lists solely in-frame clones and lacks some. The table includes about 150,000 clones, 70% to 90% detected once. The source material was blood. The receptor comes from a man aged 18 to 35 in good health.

CDR3 sequence reads: CAWKEGQSSYEQYF. The CDR3 region has the DNA TGTGCCTGGAAGGAGGGTCAGAGCTCCTACGAGCAGTACTTC. V is TRBV30 and J is TRBJ2-7; perhaps TRBD2 as D (6 bases). V was pared by 4 bases and J by 0 bases, with 13 bases between. CDR3 length: 14 amino acids. Looked up from germline, CDR1 is GTSNPN and CDR2 is SVGIG (reference sequence).